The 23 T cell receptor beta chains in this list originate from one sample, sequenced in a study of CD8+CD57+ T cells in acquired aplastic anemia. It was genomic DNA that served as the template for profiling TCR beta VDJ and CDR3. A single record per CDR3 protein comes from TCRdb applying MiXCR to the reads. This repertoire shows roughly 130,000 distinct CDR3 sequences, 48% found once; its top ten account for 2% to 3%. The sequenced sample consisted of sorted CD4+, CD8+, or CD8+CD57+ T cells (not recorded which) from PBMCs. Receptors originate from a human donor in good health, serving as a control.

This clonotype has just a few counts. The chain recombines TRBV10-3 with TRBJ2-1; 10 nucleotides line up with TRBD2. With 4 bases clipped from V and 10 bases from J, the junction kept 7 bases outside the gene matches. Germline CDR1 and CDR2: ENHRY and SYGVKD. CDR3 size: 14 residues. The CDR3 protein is CAISVNLAGVEQFF. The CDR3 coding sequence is TGTGCCATCAGTGTAAATCTAGCGGGGGTCGAGCAGTTCTTC.

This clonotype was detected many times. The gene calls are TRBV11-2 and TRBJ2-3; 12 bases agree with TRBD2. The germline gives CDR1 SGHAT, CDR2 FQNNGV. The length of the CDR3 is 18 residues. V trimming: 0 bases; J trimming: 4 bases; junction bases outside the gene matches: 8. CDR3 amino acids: CASSLEASGGASSDTQYF. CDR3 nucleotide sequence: TGTGCCAGCAGCTTAGAGGCTAGCGGGGGGGCATCTTCAGATACGCAGTATTTT. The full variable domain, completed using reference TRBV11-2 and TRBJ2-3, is EAGVAQSPRYKIIEKRQSVAFWCNPISGHATLYWYQQILGQGPKLLIQFQNNGVVDDSQLPKDRFSAERLKGVDSTLKIQPAKLEDSAVYLCASSLEASGGASSDTQYFGPGTRLTVL.

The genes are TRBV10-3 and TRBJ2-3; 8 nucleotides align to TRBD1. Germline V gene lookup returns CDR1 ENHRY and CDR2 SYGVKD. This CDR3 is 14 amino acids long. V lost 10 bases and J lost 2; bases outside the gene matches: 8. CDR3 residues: CATRGQASTDTQYF. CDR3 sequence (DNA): TGTGCCACCAGGGGACAGGCCTCCACAGATACGCAGTATTTT.

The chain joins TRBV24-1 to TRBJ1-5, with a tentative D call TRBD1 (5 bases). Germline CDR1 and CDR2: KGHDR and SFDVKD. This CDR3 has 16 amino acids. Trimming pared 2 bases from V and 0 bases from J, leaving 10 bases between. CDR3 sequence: CATSDSAGPSNQPQHF. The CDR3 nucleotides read TGTGCCACCAGTGATTCCGCAGGGCCTAGCAATCAGCCCCAGCATTTT.

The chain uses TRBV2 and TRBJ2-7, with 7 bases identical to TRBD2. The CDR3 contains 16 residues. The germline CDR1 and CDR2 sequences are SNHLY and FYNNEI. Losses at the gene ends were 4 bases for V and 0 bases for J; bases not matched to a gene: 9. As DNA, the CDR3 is TGTGCCAGCAGTGGGGAGCTAGCGGAAAGCTCCTACGAGCAGTACTTC. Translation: CASSGELAESSYEQYF.

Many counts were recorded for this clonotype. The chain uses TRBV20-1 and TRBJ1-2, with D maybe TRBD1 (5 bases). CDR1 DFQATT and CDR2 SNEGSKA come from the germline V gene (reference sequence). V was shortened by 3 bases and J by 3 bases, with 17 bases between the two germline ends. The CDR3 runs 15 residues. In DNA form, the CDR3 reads TGCAGTGCTAGGGATCAGGGTAGCAGATACTATGGCTACACCTTC. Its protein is CSARDQGSRYYGYTF.

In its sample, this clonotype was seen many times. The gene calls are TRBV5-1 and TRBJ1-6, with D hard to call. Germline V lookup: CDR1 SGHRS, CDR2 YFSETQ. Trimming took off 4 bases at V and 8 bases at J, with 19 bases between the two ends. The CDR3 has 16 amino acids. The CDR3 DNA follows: TGCGCCAGCAGCGTACGCCTCGGCGGAGCGGATTCACCCCTCCACTTT. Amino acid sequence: CASSVRLGGADSPLHF. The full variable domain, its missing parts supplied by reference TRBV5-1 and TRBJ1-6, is KAGVTQTPRYLIKTRGQQVTLSCSPISGHRSVSWYQQTPGQGLQFLFEYFSETQRNKGNFPGRFSGRQFSNSRSEMNVSTLELGDSALYLCASSVRLGGADSPLHFGNGTRLTVT.

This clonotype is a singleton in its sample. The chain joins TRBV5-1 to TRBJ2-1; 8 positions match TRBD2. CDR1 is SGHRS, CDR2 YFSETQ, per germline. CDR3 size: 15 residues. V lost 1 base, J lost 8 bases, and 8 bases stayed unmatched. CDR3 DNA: TGCGCCAGCAGCTTGTTCGGGACTAGGAAGGATGAGCAGTTCTTC. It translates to CASSLFGTRKDEQFF.

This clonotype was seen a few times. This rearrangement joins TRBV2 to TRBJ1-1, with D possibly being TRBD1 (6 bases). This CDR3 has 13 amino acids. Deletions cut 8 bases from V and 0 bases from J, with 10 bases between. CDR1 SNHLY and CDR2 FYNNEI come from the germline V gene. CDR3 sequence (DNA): TGTGCCAGCTGGACAGTCCTGAACACTGAAGCTTTCTTT. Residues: CASWTVLNTEAFF.

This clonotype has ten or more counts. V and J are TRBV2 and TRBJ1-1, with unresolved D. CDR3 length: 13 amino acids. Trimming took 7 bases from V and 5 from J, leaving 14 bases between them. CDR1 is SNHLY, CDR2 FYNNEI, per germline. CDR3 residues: CASTRGGITEAFF. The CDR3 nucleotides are TGTGCCAGCACACGAGGTGGGATAACTGAAGCTTTCTTT.

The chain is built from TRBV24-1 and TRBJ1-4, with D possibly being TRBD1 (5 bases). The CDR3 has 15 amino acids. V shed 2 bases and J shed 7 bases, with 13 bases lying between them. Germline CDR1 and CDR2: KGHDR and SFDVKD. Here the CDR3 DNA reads TGTGCCACCAGTGATTCCGGGACCGCGGTTGAAAAACTGTTTTTT. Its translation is CATSDSGTAVEKLFF.

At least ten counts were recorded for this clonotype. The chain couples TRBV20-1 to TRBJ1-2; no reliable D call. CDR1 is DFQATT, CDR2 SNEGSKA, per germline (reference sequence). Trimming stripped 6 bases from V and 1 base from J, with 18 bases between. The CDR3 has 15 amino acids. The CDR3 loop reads CSAAGGTQFNYGYTF. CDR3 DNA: TGCAGTGCCGCTGGAGGCACTCAATTTAACTATGGCTACACCTTC.

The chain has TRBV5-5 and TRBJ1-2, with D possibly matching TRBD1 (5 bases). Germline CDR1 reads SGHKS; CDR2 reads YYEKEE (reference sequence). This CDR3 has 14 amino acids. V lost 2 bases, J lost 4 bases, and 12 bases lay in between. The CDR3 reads CASSFKGTTYGYTF. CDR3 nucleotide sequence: TGTGCCAGCAGCTTCAAAGGGACCACCTATGGCTACACCTTC.

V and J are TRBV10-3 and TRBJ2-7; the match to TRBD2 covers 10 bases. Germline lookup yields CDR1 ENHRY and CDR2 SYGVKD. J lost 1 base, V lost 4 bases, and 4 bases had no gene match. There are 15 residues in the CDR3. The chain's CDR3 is CAISVTSGSSYEQYF. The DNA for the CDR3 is TGTGCCATCAGTGTGACTAGCGGGTCATCCTACGAGCAGTACTTC.

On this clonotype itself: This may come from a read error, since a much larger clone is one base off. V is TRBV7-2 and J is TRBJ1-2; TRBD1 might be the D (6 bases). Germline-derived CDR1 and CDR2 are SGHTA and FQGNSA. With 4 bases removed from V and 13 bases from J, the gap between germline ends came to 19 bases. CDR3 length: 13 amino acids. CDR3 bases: TGTGCCAGCAGCTCTACGGGACAAGGGCCCCTCACCTTC. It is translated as CASSSTGQGPLTF. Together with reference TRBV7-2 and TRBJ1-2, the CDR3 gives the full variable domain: GAGVSQSPSNKVTEKGKDVELRCDPISGHTALYWYRQSLGQGLEFLIYFQGNSAPDKSGLPSDRFSAERTGGSVSTLTIQRTQQEDSAVYLCASSSTGQGPLTFGSGTRLTVV.

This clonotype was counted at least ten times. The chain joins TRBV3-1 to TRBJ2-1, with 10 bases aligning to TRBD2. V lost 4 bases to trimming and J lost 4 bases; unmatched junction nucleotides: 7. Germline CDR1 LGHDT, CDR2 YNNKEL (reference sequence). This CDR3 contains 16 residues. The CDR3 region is CASSPIAGGQYNEQFF. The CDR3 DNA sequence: TGTGCCAGCAGCCCAATAGCGGGGGGCCAATACAATGAGCAGTTCTTC.

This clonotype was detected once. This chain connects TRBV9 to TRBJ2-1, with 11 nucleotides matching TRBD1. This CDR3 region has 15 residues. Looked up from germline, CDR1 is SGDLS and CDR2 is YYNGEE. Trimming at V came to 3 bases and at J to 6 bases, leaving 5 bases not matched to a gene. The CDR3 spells CASSDGQGAVNEQFF. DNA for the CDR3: TGTGCCAGCAGCGACGGACAGGGGGCGGTCAATGAGCAGTTCTTC.

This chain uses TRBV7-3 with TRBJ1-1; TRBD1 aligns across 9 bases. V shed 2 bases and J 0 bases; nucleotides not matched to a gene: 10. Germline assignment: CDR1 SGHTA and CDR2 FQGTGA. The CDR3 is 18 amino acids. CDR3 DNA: TGTGCCAGCAGCTTACGCCCGGGACAGGGCTCTCTGAACACTGAAGCTTTCTTT. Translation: CASSLRPGQGSLNTEAFF.

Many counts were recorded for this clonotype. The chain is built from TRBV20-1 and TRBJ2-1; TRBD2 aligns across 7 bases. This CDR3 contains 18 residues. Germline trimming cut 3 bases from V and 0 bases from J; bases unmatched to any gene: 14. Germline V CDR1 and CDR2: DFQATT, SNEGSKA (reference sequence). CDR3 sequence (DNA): TGCAGTGCTAGTGGGCAACCCTTGGGGAGGGGCTCCTACAATGAGCAGTTCTTC. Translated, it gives CSASGQPLGRGSYNEQFF.

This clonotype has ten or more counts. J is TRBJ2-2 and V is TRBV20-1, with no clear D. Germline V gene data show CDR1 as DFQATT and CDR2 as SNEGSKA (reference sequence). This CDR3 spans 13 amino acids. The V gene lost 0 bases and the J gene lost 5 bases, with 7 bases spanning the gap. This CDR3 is CSARDQGTGELFF. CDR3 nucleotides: TGCAGTGCTAGAGATCAAGGGACCGGGGAGCTGTTTTTT.

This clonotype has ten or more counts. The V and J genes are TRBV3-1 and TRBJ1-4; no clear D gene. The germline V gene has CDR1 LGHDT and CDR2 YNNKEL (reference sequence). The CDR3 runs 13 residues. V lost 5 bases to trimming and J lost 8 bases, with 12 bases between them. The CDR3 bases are TGTGCCAGCAGCACTGAATCTGGGGAAAAACTGTTTTTT. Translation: CASSTESGEKLFF.

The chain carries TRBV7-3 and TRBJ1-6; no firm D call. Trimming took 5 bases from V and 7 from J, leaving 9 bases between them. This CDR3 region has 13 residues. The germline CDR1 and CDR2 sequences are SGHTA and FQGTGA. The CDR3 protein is CASSLRFNSPLHF. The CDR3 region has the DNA TGTGCCAGCAGCCTACGTTTCAATTCACCCCTCCACTTT.

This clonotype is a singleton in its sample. For the CDR3, the DNA is TGTGCCATCAGTGAGGAGGGGCTAGGGCCACAAGCTTTCTTT. It encodes CAISEEGLGPQAFF. The chain is built from TRBV10-3 and TRBJ1-1, with D maybe TRBD1 (5 bases). Trimming took 2 bases from V and 9 from J, leaving 16 bases between them. CDR1 is ENHRY and CDR2 is SYGVKD in the germline V gene. The CDR3 is made up of 14 amino acids.